This T cell receptor (beta chain) was recorded in a study of CD8 T cells in Susac syndrome. Findings and caveats of the study: Total CD8+ and CD8+ TEMRA repertoires contained roughly 17 and five Susac-specific public clones, respectively.

Reverse transcription of roughly 0.5 to 1 ug RNA was carried out with random hexamers. MiXCR was run by TCRdb on the immunoSEQ multiplex PCR reads, yielding one entry per CDR3 protein. Of 75,000 to 100,000 distinct CDR3 sequences listed, about 93% are singletons. Peripheral blood CD8+ and CD4+ T cells were profiled by TCR beta sequencing. About this clonotype itself: As yet, its antigen is unknown.

This sequence originates from a human donor with Susac syndrome. The sequenced sample was CD8+ T cells from PBMCs.

CDR3 loop: CASSPGPAPTEAFF. The CDR3 DNA is TGTGCCAGCAGCCCCGGGCCAGCTCCCACTGAAGCTTTCTTT. The chain combines TRBV28 with TRBJ1-1, with D uncertain. The CDR3 is 14 amino acids. V lost 6 bases, J lost 4 bases, and 15 bases lay in between. The germline CDR1 and CDR2 sequences are MDHEN and SYDVKM.